The rows below give T cell receptor beta chains drawn from one sample of a study of cytomegalovirus exposure and HLA in healthy donors. Assay used: immunoSEQ multiplex PCR; TCRdb lists only in-frame clones, some missing. In the table there are around 130,000 clones, 76% of which are singletons. The specimen sequenced was PBMCs. The receptors stem from a man aged 40-49 years in good health and CMV-seronegative. The CDR3 runs from the conserved cysteine through the conserved F or W. The order of the fields is J gene, D gene, V gene, clone size, CDR3 DNA, CDR3 protein. The D gene is left open where the match is weak. Only some rows state a clone size, as once, few, many or a class for expanded clones.

>TRBJ2-5|NA|TRBV13|NA
TGTGCCAGCAGCTTTGAATCGGGGGTGGAGACCCAGTACTTC
CASSFESGVETQYF
>TRBJ2-1|NA|TRBV7-9|few
TGTGCCAGCAGCTCCCAGCTAGCGACGATGACTTACAATGAGCAGTTCTTC
CASSSQLATMTYNEQFF
>TRBJ2-7|TRBD1|TRBV29-1|NA
TGCAGCGTCGCCGACAGGGGGGACGAGCAGTACTTC
CSVADRGDEQYF
>TRBJ1-2|TRBD1|TRBV6-1|NA
TGTGCCAGCCGGGGTCAGGGGGACTATGGCTACACCTTC
CASRGQGDYGYTF
>TRBJ2-7|NA|TRBV2|NA
TGTGCCAGCCGGCCGGGTCCTCCCACGGAGCAGTACTTC
CASRPGPPTEQYF
>TRBJ2-1|NA|TRBV6-6|NA
TGTGCCAGCAGGGCGGACAGAGAAGTTTACAATGAGCAGTTCTTC
CASRADREVYNEQFF
>TRBJ1-3|TRBD1|TRBV4-1|NA
TGCGCCAGCAGCCAAGTAGAGACAGGGGCTGGAAACACCATATATTTT
CASSQVETGAGNTIYF
>TRBJ1-3|NA|TRBV5-1|NA
TGCGCCAGCAGCTTAACGGGGATCATGGACACCATATATTTT
CASSLTGIMDTIYF
>TRBJ2-4|TRBD2|TRBV9|NA
TGTGCCAGCAGCGAGGGAGGACTAGCGGGAGGGGTGGCTCAGTACTTC
CASSEGGLAGGVAQYF
>TRBJ2-2|NA|TRBV5-1|NA
TGCGCCAGCAGCTTGGCCGATTCAGACACCGGGGAGCTGTTTTTT
CASSLADSDTGELFF
>TRBJ2-1|NA|TRBV6-1|NA
TGTGCCAGCAATCAGCAGGTGGGCTCCTACAATGAGCAGTTCTTC
CASNQQVGSYNEQFF
>TRBJ2-7|TRBD2|TRBV7-3|NA
TGTGCCAGCAGCTTAGGTAGCGGGGGGTCCTACGAGCAGTACTTC
CASSLGSGGSYEQYF
>TRBJ2-5|TRBD2|TRBV4-1|once
TGCGCCAGCAGCCGACTAGCGGTGCTTCAAGAGACCCAGTACTTC
CASSRLAVLQETQYF
>TRBJ1-5|TRBD1|TRBV30|NA
TGTGCCTGGAGTGGGAACAGGGGCGGTCAGCCCCAGCATTTT
CAWSGNRGGQPQHF
>TRBJ2-7|NA|TRBV28|NA
TGTGCCAGCAGTCCCGGACATAGCTACGAGCAGTACTTC
CASSPGHSYEQYF
>TRBJ1-1|NA|TRBV28|NA
TGTGCCAGCAGTCCTGCTCGGGCTGAAGCTTTCTTT
CASSPARAEAFF
>TRBJ2-5|TRBD2|TRBV15|NA
TGTGCCACCAGCAGAGCCCGAGTCCGGTTAGCGGGAGCCCAAGAGACCCAGTACTTC
CATSRARVRLAGAQETQYF
>TRBJ2-2|TRBD1|TRBV12-5|once
TGTGCTAGTGGTTTTTTCCCCCCTTTAAGACAGGGATGGACCGGGGAGCTGTTTTTT
CASGFFPPLRQGWTGELFF
>TRBJ2-1|TRBD2|TRBV4-2|NA
TGTGCCAGCAGCCAGCGCTCGACGGGACTAGCGGGGGGGCGCTACAATGAGCAGTTCTTC
CASSQRSTGLAGGRYNEQFF
>TRBJ2-1|TRBD2|TRBV7-6|few
TGTGCCAGCAGCACCCACGTCCGCGGGAGATATGAGCAGTTCTTC
CASSTHVRGRYEQFF
>TRBJ2-2|TRBD1|TRBV30|NA
TGTGCCTGGAATCCCGGGACAGGGTTCGGCGGGGAGCTGTTTTTT
CAWNPGTGFGGELFF
>TRBJ2-3|TRBD2|TRBV9|NA
TGTGCCAGCAGCGACACCACTAGCGGGGGGGCGGTAGATACGCAGTATTTT
CASSDTTSGGAVDTQYF
>TRBJ2-1|NA|TRBV2|NA
TGTGCCAGCGTGAAAGGGTCGGACTATTACAATGAGCAGTTCTTC
CASVKGSDYYNEQFF
>TRBJ2-5|TRBD1|TRBV23-1|NA
TGCGCCATAAGGGCCCCGGGACAGGGGGCGGAGACCCAGTACTTC
CAIRAPGQGAETQYF
>TRBJ2-2|NA|TRBV9|NA
TGTGCCAGCAGCGTAGCTACTTACCATGCGAACACCGGGGAGCTGTTTTTT
CASSVATYHANTGELFF
>TRBJ2-7|NA|TRBV7-2|NA
TGTGCCAGCAGCTTATTGGCTGGGCAGGGGAACGAGCAGTACTTC
CASSLLAGQGNEQYF